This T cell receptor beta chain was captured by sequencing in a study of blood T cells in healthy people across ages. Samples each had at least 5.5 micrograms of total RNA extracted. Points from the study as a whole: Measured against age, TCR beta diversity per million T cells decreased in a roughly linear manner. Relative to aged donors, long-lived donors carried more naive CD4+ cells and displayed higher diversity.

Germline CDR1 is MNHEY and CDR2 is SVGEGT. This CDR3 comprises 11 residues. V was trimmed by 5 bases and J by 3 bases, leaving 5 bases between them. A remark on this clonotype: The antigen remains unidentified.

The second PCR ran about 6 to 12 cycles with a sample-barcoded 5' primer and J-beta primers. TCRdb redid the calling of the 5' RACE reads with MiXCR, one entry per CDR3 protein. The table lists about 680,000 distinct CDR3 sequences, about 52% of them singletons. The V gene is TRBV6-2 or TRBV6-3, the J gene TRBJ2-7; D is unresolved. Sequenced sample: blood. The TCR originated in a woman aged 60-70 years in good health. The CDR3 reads CASSNRYEQYF. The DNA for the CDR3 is TGTGCCAGCAGTAACCGCTACGAGCAGTACTTC.